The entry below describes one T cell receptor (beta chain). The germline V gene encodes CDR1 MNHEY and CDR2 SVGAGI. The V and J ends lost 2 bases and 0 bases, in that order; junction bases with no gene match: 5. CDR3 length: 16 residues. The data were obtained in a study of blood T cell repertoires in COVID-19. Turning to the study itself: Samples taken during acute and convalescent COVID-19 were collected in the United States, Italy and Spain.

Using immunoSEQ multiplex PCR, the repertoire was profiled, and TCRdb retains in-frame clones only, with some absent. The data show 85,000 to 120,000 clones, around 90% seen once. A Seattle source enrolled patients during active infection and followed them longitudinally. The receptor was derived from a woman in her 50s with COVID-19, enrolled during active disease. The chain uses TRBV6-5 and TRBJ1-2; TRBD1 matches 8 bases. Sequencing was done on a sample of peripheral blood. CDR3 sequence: CASSYDRGHSNYGYTF. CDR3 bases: TGTGCCAGCAGTTACGACAGGGGCCATTCTAACTATGGCTACACCTTC.